This T cell receptor beta chain came from a study of T cells in Graves' hyperthyroidism and ophthalmopathy. As for the study in general: The initial diagnosis was the point when peripheral blood was collected, ahead of any treatment.

Amplification of TCR beta CDR3 regions used RNA as the template. The primer set for the first-round RT-PCR of the TCR CDR3 was HTBI. One entry per CDR3 protein results from TCRdb running MiXCR on the multiplex PCR reads. The sample includes under 200,000 distinct CDR3 sequences, roughly 9.4% of them seen just once. Study-level findings and limits: A 13 V-J model separated ophthalmopathy from stable hyperthyroidism.

The CDR3 totals 16 residues. Germline values: CDR1 SQVTM, CDR2 ANQGSEA. Trimming pared 4 bases from V and 0 bases from J, leaving 18 bases between. The table lists this clonotype with many counts. Its antigen is unknown. Sequencing used blood. The V call is TRBV29-1, the J call TRBJ1-1; possibly TRBD1 for D (6 bases). The origin of this receptor is a woman between 18 and 30 years old with Graves' hyperthyroidism that later progressed to Graves' ophthalmopathy. The CDR3 DNA is TGCAGCGTTGGGACTGGACAGTTTTTTATGAACACTGAAGCTTTCTTT. Its translation: CSVGTGQFFMNTEAFF.